In its sample, the clone carrying this T cell receptor (beta chain) was seen a few times. Its target is not known. KT2, a clone with a known TCR, was spiked into unfractionated PBMC. Fixed numbers of PBMC received varying amounts of KT2 cells. Each cDNA got a UMI-containing oligo ligated at its 3' end. The first PCR ran roughly 4 cycles with an equimolar RC1.1 and RC1.2 beta primer mix. TCR alpha and beta chains were handled separately starting at the second PCR. Each CDR3 protein gets one entry after TCRdb re-called the UMI-ligation and nested PCR reads with MiXCR. Found here are tens of thousands of distinct CDR3 sequences, roughly 10% of them singletons; the top ten hold about 9.4%. The data originate from a study of quantifying T cell responses using KT2 cells. Looking at the study overall: TCR alpha and beta constant-region primers primed reverse transcription of RNA. Findings and limits, study-wide: Detection of KT2 sequences held at the lowest tested level, about one cell per 100,000 PBMC.

The sequenced sample consisted of PBMCs spiked with cells of the T cell clone KT2. This sequence was found in a human donor.

The CDR3 here is CASRGSGNEQYF. In nucleotides, the CDR3 is TGTGCCAGCAGGGGTTCAGGGAACGAGCAGTACTTC. The chain is built from TRBV25-1 and TRBJ2-7; D possibly corresponds to TRBD1 (5 bases). The germline V gene has CDR1 MGHDK and CDR2 SYGVNS. V was clipped by 6 bases and J by 5 bases, with 11 bases between them. This CDR3 contains 12 residues.